This is a list of T cell receptor beta chains from one sample in a study of T-cell memory formation after mild COVID-19. TCRdb passed the 5' RACE reads through MiXCR, listing each CDR3 protein once. The sample holds approximately 480,000 distinct CDR3 sequences, 18% seen once. The source material was PBMCs or a T cell subset sorted from them (not recorded which). The receptors originated from an adult woman who had mild COVID-19 (a few samples of this study predate the infection). Cell type and time point are not known. The CDR3 runs from the conserved cysteine through the conserved F or W. A D gene is named only where the DNA matches it firmly. Size is stated for part of the rows, as once, few or many counts, or as a class when the clone is expanded.

clone_size	d_call	j_call	v_call	cdr3_nt	cdr3_aa
.	.	TRBJ1-4	TRBV6-1	TGTGCCAGCAGTGAACCCAGGGTCGGTCGAAAACTGTTTTTT	CASSEPRVGRKLFF
.	TRBD1	TRBJ2-7	TRBV6-2/TRBV6-3	TGTGCCAGCAGTTACTCCAACAGGGGGCTCTCCTACGAGCAGTACTTC	CASSYSNRGLSYEQYF
.	.	TRBJ1-2	TRBV24-1	TGTGCCACCAGTCTCCCGGAGCTGGGTTATGGCTACACCTTC	CATSLPELGYGYTF
.	TRBD2	TRBJ2-3	TRBV7-2	TGTGCCAGCAGCGTAGACGGCGGGAGGGCTAGCACAGATACGCAGTATTTT	CASSVDGGRASTDTQYF
few	TRBD1	TRBJ2-7	TRBV30	TGTGCCTGGAGCGACAGGGGTAGGCCCTACGAGCAGTACTTC	CAWSDRGRPYEQYF
.	.	TRBJ1-2	TRBV5-1	TGCGCCAGCAGACTCGAGAACTATGGCTACACCTTC	CASRLENYGYTF
once	.	TRBJ1-1	TRBV7-9	TGTGCCAGCAGCGTACAGAGGGGGGGAGAAACTGAAGCTTTCTTT	CASSVQRGGETEAFF
many	.	TRBJ2-1	TRBV29-1	TGCAGCGTTTCGACCCCCGGAGGACTCCTTTCTTCCAATGAGCAGTTCTTC	CSVSTPGGLLSSNEQFF
.	.	TRBJ2-7	TRBV6-6	TGTGCCAGCAGCTTAATAGCGGACAGCTCCTACGAGCAGTACTTC	CASSLIADSSYEQYF
few	.	TRBJ1-2	TRBV4-3	TGCGCCAGCAGCCAAGTTGGAGGCAGGGGCATGCGCAACTATGGCTACACCTTC	CASSQVGGRGMRNYGYTF
.	.	TRBJ2-5	TRBV6-6	TGTGCCAGCAGTTATTGGTGGACAAACGAACAAGAGACCCAGTACTTC	CASSYWWTNEQETQYF
few	TRBD1	TRBJ1-2	TRBV10-3	TGTGCCTCCTCGGGGGAAGCAGGGGGCGACTATGGCTACACCTTC	CASSGEAGGDYGYTF
few	.	TRBJ2-7	TRBV28	TGTGCCAGCAGCCAGGGACACTACGAGCAGTACTTC	CASSQGHYEQYF
few	.	TRBJ2-1	TRBV24-1	TGTGCCACCAGTGACCCCGGGACCATCAATGAGCAGTTCTTC	CATSDPGTINEQFF
many	TRBD1	TRBJ2-7	TRBV5-1	TGCGCCAGCAGCTTGAGACAGGGGGACGCTTCGCAGTACTTC	CASSLRQGDASQYF
.	TRBD1	TRBJ1-2	TRBV5-6	TGTGCCAGCAGCTCCCTTCGACAGGGATGGACTAACTATGGCTACACCTTC	CASSSLRQGWTNYGYTF
many	TRBD2	TRBJ2-5	TRBV6-5	TGTGCCAGCAGCTACCGTGGTAGCGGGAGGAGACAAGAGACCCAGTACTTC	CASSYRGSGRRQETQYF
few	TRBD1	TRBJ2-5	TRBV7-9	TGTGCCAGCAGCCCCCCACAGGGGACCTGGGAGACCCAGTACTTC	CASSPPQGTWETQYF
few	TRBD2	TRBJ2-3	TRBV5-1	TGCGCCAGCAGTCGAAGCGGGAGGAGTGAAGATACGCAGTATTTT	CASSRSGRSEDTQYF
.	TRBD2	TRBJ2-7	TRBV27	TGTGCCAGCAGTCCATTAGCGGGAGGCCGCTACGAGCAGTACTTC	CASSPLAGGRYEQYF
few	.	TRBJ2-3	TRBV5-1	TGCGCCAGCAGCTTGGGAGGCAGGACTAGCACAGATACGCAGTATTTT	CASSLGGRTSTDTQYF
.	TRBD2	TRBJ2-7	TRBV7-9	TGTGCCAGCAGCTTAGGAGATGGCGGGAGTCGGTTCGAGCAGTACTTC	CASSLGDGGSRFEQYF
.	TRBD1	TRBJ1-6	TRBV6-5	TGTGCCAGCAGTTCGAGGGACAGGGCGACACCCCTCCACTTT	CASSSRDRATPLHF
few	.	TRBJ2-1	TRBV2	TGTGCCAGCAGTGAGACAGTTCGGAAGTTCTTC	CASSETVRKFF
.	.	TRBJ2-3	TRBV25-1	TGTGCCAGCAATGGCGGAGGGGGAGATACGCAGTATTTT	CASNGGGGDTQYF
.	.	TRBJ2-2	TRBV13	TGTGCCAGCAGCTTAGTCGACGGGAGACACAGCGGGGAGCTGTTTTTT	CASSLVDGRHSGELFF
few	.	TRBJ2-3	TRBV24-1	TGTGCCACCAGCGGGACTCCTCGCACAGATACGCAGTATTTT	CATSGTPRTDTQYF
.	TRBD2	TRBJ2-7	TRBV9	TGTGCCAGCAGCCCCGGGACTAATACGTGGGAGCAGTACTTC	CASSPGTNTWEQYF
few	.	TRBJ1-4	TRBV5-4	TGTGCCACCAGTCGCGGGGGGCGCGATGAAAAACTGTTTTTT	CATSRGGRDEKLFF